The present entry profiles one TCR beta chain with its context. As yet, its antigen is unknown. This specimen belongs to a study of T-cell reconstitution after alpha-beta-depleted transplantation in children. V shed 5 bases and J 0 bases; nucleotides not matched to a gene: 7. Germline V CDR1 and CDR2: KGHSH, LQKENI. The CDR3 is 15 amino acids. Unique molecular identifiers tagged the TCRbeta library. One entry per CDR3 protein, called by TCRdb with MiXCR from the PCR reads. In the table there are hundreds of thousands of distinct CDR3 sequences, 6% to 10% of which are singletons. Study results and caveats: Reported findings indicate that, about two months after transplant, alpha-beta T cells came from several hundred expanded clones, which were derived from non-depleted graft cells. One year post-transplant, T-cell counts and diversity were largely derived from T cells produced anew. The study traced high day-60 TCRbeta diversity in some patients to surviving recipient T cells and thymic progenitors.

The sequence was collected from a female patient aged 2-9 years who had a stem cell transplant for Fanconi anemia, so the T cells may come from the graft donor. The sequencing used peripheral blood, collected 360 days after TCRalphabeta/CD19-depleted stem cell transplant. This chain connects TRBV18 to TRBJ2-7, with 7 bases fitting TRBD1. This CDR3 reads CASSERQGRSYEQYF. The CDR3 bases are TGTGCCAGCTCAGAACGACAGGGCCGCTCCTACGAGCAGTACTTC.